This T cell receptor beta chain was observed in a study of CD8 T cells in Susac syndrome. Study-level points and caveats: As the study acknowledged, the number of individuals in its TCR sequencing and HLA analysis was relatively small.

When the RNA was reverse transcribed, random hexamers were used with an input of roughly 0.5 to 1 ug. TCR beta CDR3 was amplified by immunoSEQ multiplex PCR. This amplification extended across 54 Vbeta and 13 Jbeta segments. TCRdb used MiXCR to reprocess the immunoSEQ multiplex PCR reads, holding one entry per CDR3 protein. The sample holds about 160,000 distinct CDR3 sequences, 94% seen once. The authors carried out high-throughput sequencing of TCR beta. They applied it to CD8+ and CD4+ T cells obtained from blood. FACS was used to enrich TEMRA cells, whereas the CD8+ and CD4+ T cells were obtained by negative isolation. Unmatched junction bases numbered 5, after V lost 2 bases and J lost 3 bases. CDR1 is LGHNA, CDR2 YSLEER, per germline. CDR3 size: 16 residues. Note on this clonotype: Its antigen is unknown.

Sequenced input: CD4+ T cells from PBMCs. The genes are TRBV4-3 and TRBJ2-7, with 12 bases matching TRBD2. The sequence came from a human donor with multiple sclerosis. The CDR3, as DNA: TGCGCCAGCAGCCAACAACTAGCGGGAGGAATCTACGAGCAGTACTTC. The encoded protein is CASSQQLAGGIYEQYF.